A single sample gave rise to the 5 T cell receptor beta chains below, sequenced in a study of vaccination effects on CD4 cells after COVID-19. Profiled with immunoSEQ multiplex PCR; TCRdb holds only in-frame clones, not every one. The sample includes roughly 55,000 clones, about 78% of them seen just once. Which antigens these TCRs recognize remains unknown. The ViraFEST assay expanded antigen-specific CD4+ T cells with viral peptide pools before sequencing. Having been cultured for about 10 days, the cells underwent CD4+ T cell isolation. The cohort was immunized with two doses of either the BNT162b2 or mRNA-1273 vaccine. The sequencing here drew on CD4+ T cells from PBMCs cultured with HCoV-OC43 spike peptides, taken after COVID-19 vaccination. Specified subset: HCoV-OC43 spike overlapping peptide pool stimulation. These receptors came from a human donor who received a COVID-19 vaccine.

The rearrangement joins TRBV6-4 to TRBJ1-1; D uncertain. CDR3 length: 13 amino acids. V lost 5 bases to trimming and J lost 1 base, with 8 bases between them. CDR1 MRHNA and CDR2 SNTAGT come from the germline V gene. As DNA, the CDR3 is TGTGCCAGCAGTACTTGGGAGAACACTGAAGCTTTCTTT. Translation gives CASSTWENTEAFF.

The chain is built from TRBV10-2 and TRBJ1-2; D is unclear. Germline CDR1 reads WSHSY; CDR2 reads SAAADI. The length of the CDR3 is 13 residues. Trimming took 2 bases from V and 3 from J, leaving 7 bases between them. DNA for the CDR3: TGCGCCAGCAGTGAGAAGGCGTACTATGGCTACACCTTC. Translated, it gives CASSEKAYYGYTF.

The rearrangement links TRBV7-2 to TRBJ1-1; the D is unclear. The CDR3 spans 13 residues. Trimming took off 3 bases at V and 4 bases at J, with 9 bases between the two ends. Germline V gene lookup returns CDR1 SGHTA and CDR2 FQGNSA. The CDR3 loop is CASSFNPGTEAFF. CDR3 coding DNA: TGTGCCAGCAGCTTTAACCCGGGCACTGAAGCTTTCTTT.

V gene TRBV5-1 combines with J gene TRBJ2-3; D not certain. Per germline, CDR1 SGHRS and CDR2 YFSETQ. Trimming left V 2 bases short and J 2 bases short, with 15 bases between. This CDR3 comprises 16 residues. The CDR3 DNA is TGCGCCAGCAGCTTAATGAATGCAGGTTCCACAGATACGCAGTATTTT. Its protein is CASSLMNAGSTDTQYF.

CDR3 residues: CASSQAGLAGATGELFF. Written as DNA, the CDR3 is TGTGCCAGCAGCCAAGCTGGGCTAGCGGGGGCCACCGGGGAGCTGTTTTTT. The chain has TRBV3-1 (or the pseudogene TRBV3-2) and TRBJ2-2, with 10 positions matching TRBD2. The junction had 6 bases not matched to a gene; V was cut back by 1 base and J by 4 bases. The CDR3 consists of 17 residues. Germline loops: CDR1 LGHDT, CDR2 YNNKEL (reference sequence).